Presented here are 23 T cell receptor beta chains from one specimen sequenced in a study of resident and recirculating memory T cells in vitiligo. Only in-frame clones appear in the TCRdb table, and some are missing; sequencing was by immunoSEQ multiplex PCR. Altogether approximately 69,000 clones are present, about nine tenths being singletons, with the ten largest covering just under 5%. Sequencing was carried out using blood. The receptors derive from a male donor with vitiligo.

This chain uses TRBV6-6 with TRBJ1-2, with 8 positions matching TRBD1. The CDR3 extends over 14 amino acids. Trimming took 5 bases from V and 4 from J; bases not matched to a gene: 6. Germline assignment: CDR1 MNHNY and CDR2 SVGAGI (reference sequence). Here the CDR3 reads CASSPRDRSYGYTF. CDR3 in DNA: TGTGCCAGCAGTCCGCGGGACAGGAGCTATGGCTACACCTTC.

The chain couples TRBV27 to TRBJ2-5, with D perhaps matching TRBD1 (6 bases). V lost 2 bases to trimming and J lost 4 bases, with 11 bases between them. The germline CDR1 and CDR2 sequences are MNHEY and SMNVEV (reference sequence). There are 14 residues in the CDR3. This chain's CDR3 is CASSLGGQRETQYF. CDR3 nucleotide sequence: TGTGCCAGCAGTTTAGGGGGACAACGAGAGACCCAGTACTTC.

The rearrangement joins TRBV19 to TRBJ2-7; D gene ambiguous. Trimming took 5 bases from V and 0 from J, leaving 8 bases between them. CDR3 length: 13 amino acids. CDR1 is LNHDA, CDR2 SQIVND, per germline (reference sequence). The CDR3 DNA sequence: TGTGCCAGTAGTCCCAGGATCTCCTACGAGCAGTACTTC. Translation gives CASSPRISYEQYF.

J is TRBJ2-7 and V is TRBV11-2; D gene uncertain. Germline V lookup: CDR1 SGHAT, CDR2 FQNNGV. V was pared by 4 bases and J by 4 bases, with 14 bases between. The CDR3 runs 14 residues. The CDR3 sequence is CASSSQQLQYEQYF. The CDR3 coding sequence is TGTGCCAGCAGCTCCCAACAGTTGCAGTACGAGCAGTACTTC.

The chain has TRBV7-2 and TRBJ2-7, with 14 bases identical to TRBD2. The CDR3 has 17 residues. Losses at the gene ends were 0 bases for V and 4 bases for J; bases not matched to a gene: 5. Germline CDR1 reads SGHTA; CDR2 reads FQGNSA. The DNA for the CDR3 is TGTGCCAGCAGCTTAGCGACTAGCGGGGGGGTCGGTTACGAGCAGTACTTC. Translating gives CASSLATSGGVGYEQYF.

The chain links TRBV6-5 to TRBJ1-2, with no clear D. From germline, CDR1 is MNHEY and CDR2 SVGAGI. The length of the CDR3 is 14 residues. V lost 0 bases and J lost 2, with 7 bases in between. CDR3 bases: TGTGCCAGCAGTTACTCGTCCACAAACTATGGCTACACCTTC. Translation: CASSYSSTNYGYTF.

This chain joins TRBV10-3 and TRBJ1-1; D is perhaps TRBD1 (5 bases). CDR1 and CDR2 (germline): ENHRY, SYGVKD. There are 16 residues in the CDR3. Trimming shortened V by 4 bases and J by 0 bases, and 15 bases separated the two germline ends. The CDR3 DNA is TGTGCCATCAGTGGGACGTGGGCAGGGATGAACACTGAAGCTTTCTTT. Its protein is CAISGTWAGMNTEAFF.

V gene TRBV5-4 combines with J gene TRBJ1-1; TRBD1 matches 7 bases. The germline V gene encodes CDR1 SGHNT and CDR2 YYREEE (reference sequence). V shed 6 bases and J 1 base; nucleotides not matched to a gene: 6. This CDR3 has 14 amino acids. CDR3 in amino acids: CASTRDSGNTEAFF. DNA for the CDR3: TGTGCCAGCACCCGGGACAGTGGGAACACTGAAGCTTTCTTT.

This rearrangement joins TRBV23-1 to TRBJ1-2; 7 bases line up with TRBD1. TRBV23-1 belongs to the ORF category, with a function that is uncertain. The junction had 25 bases not matched to a gene; V was cut back by 0 bases and J by 0 bases. The CDR3 totals 23 residues. The CDR3 is CASSQSGGGTVLTIPHTNYGYTF. The CDR3 DNA sequence: TGCGCCAGCAGTCAATCCGGGGGGGGGACAGTCCTGACTATACCCCACACTAACTATGGCTACACCTTC.

The chain links TRBV5-1 to TRBJ2-2, with D maybe TRBD1 (5 bases). CDR3 size: 14 residues. Germline CDR1 is SGHRS and CDR2 is YFSETQ. V was trimmed by 0 bases and J by 7 bases, leaving 10 bases between them. This chain's CDR3 is CASSLDTGNGELFF. CDR3 coding DNA: TGCGCCAGCAGCTTGGATACAGGAAACGGGGAGCTGTTTTTT. The whole variable domain, remainder taken from reference TRBV5-1 and TRBJ2-2, is KAGVTQTPRYLIKTRGQQVTLSCSPISGHRSVSWYQQTPGQGLQFLFEYFSETQRNKGNFPGRFSGRQFSNSRSEMNVSTLELGDSALYLCASSLDTGNGELFFGEGSRLTVL.

This clone has just one count. The rearrangement links TRBV19 to TRBJ2-5; no clear D. Germline V gives CDR1 LNHDA, CDR2 SQIVND (reference sequence). Deletions cut 6 bases from V and 1 base from J, with 9 bases between. The CDR3 loop spans 13 amino acids. The CDR3 protein is CASSRAFQETQYF. The DNA for the CDR3 is TGTGCCAGTAGCCGAGCTTTCCAAGAGACCCAGTACTTC.

The rearrangement links TRBV11-1 to TRBJ1-2; the match to TRBD1 covers 10 bases. The germline V gene encodes CDR1 SGHAT and CDR2 FQDESV (reference sequence). V gave up 6 bases and J gave up 2 bases; unmatched junction bases: 0. The CDR3 is made up of 13 amino acids. The CDR3 nucleotides are TGTGCCAGCAGGGGACAGGGGAACTATGGCTACACCTTC. It is translated as CASRGQGNYGYTF.

This chain links TRBV7-2 with TRBJ2-5, with 8 bases matching TRBD1. The CDR3 spans 17 residues. V lost 5 bases to trimming and J lost 5 bases; unmatched junction nucleotides: 16. CDR1 SGHTA and CDR2 FQGNSA come from the germline V gene. CDR3 amino acids: CASSLPTFAGGAETQYF. CDR3 bases: TGTGCCAGCAGCCTCCCGACATTTGCAGGGGGCGCGGAGACCCAGTACTTC.

This clone was found once. V usage is TRBV6-1 and J usage is TRBJ1-5, with D hard to call. The CDR3 extends over 14 amino acids. The V end lost 1 base, the J end lost 6 bases, and 10 bases lay between the germline ends. CDR1 MNHNS and CDR2 SASEGT come from the germline V gene. In DNA form, the CDR3 reads TGTGCCAGCAGTGAAGGCGGGGTGAGTCAGCCCCAGCATTTT. Its translation is CASSEGGVSQPQHF.

The V gene is TRBV19, the J gene TRBJ1-5, with 9 bases aligning to TRBD1. The CDR3 has 15 residues. The V segment lost 6 bases and the J segment 5 bases; nucleotides outside the gene matches: 8. Germline V lookup: CDR1 LNHDA, CDR2 SQIVND (reference sequence). CDR3 loop: CASSRTGERDQPQHF. As DNA, the CDR3 is TGTGCCAGTAGCCGGACAGGGGAGAGGGATCAGCCCCAGCATTTT.

J is TRBJ2-5 and V is TRBV2, with D possibly being TRBD2 (6 bases). This CDR3 contains 12 residues. Between the trimmed V and J ends, which lost 9 bases and 5 bases, there was a span of 13 bases. Germline-derived CDR1 and CDR2 are SNHLY and FYNNEI. CDR3 bases: TGTGCCAGTGGCGGGGTAGGGGAGACCCAGTACTTC. It specifies CASGGVGETQYF.

The chain couples TRBV28 to TRBJ1-5; D is ambiguous. Germline lookup yields CDR1 MDHEN and CDR2 SYDVKM. The ends were cut back, 10 bases at V and 6 bases at J, with 13 bases in the middle. The CDR3 runs 12 residues. The CDR3 bases are TGTGCCACCAGAGACTGGAGTCAGCCCCAGCATTTT. This gives the protein CATRDWSQPQHF. Using reference TRBV28 and TRBJ1-5 for the parts outside the CDR3, the full variable domain is DVKVTQSSRYLVKRTGEKVFLECVQDMDHENMFWYRQDPGLGLRLIYFSYDVKMKEKGDIPEGYSVSREKKERFSLILESASTNQTSMYLCATRDWSQPQHFGDGTRLSIL.

The chain joins TRBV7-2 to TRBJ2-5; D is perhaps TRBD1 (5 bases). The CDR3 spans 15 residues. V lost 4 bases to trimming and J lost 4 bases, with 16 bases between them. Germline V gene sequence: CDR1 SGHTA, CDR2 FQGNSA. The CDR3 nucleotides read TGTGCCAGCAGCTCCTTCGTCGGTAGGGGAGAGACCCAGTACTTC. It yields the protein CASSSFVGRGETQYF.

This chain connects TRBV4-2 to TRBJ2-3; 8 bases align to TRBD1. V shed 4 bases, J shed 6 bases, and the junction held 6 bases outside the gene matches. CDR3 length: 14 amino acids. Per the germline V gene, CDR1 is LGHNA and CDR2 is YNFKEQ. The CDR3, as DNA: TGTGCCAGCAGCCGGACAGGGAACGAGGATACGCAGTATTTT. Translation gives CASSRTGNEDTQYF.

The chain is built from TRBV9 and TRBJ1-1, with D unresolved. V gave up 1 base and J gave up 2 bases, with 21 bases separating them. This CDR3 comprises 18 residues. Germline assignment: CDR1 SGDLS and CDR2 YYNGEE. As DNA, the CDR3 is TGTGCCAGCAGCGTAAGCCCCACCCGGGGTGGGCAAAACACTGAAGCTTTCTTT. It encodes CASSVSPTRGGQNTEAFF.

The chain links TRBV4-2 to TRBJ2-3; 16 nucleotides match TRBD2. The CDR3 contains 19 residues. V trimming: 0 bases; J trimming: 0 bases; junction bases outside the gene matches: 3. Germline CDR1 and CDR2: LGHNA and YNFKEQ. The CDR3 spells CASSQEGLAGGPSTDTQYF. CDR3 nucleotides: TGTGCCAGCAGCCAAGAGGGACTAGCGGGGGGGCCTAGCACAGATACGCAGTATTTT.

V usage is TRBV4-3 and J usage is TRBJ2-1, with 8 nucleotides matching TRBD1. The junction had 5 bases not matched to a gene; V was cut back by 2 bases and J by 8 bases. Germline V CDR1 and CDR2: LGHNA, YSLEER. The CDR3 has 14 amino acids. The CDR3 DNA sequence: TGCGCCAGCAGCCAATCTTCAGGGGGCTATGAGCAGTTCTTC. Translating it yields CASSQSSGGYEQFF.

The rearrangement uses TRBV9 and TRBJ2-3; D may be TRBD1 (5 bases). The CDR3 extends over 15 amino acids. CDR1 and CDR2 from the germline V gene are SGDLS and YYNGEE. Deletions cut 0 bases from V and 2 bases from J, with 10 bases between. CDR3 sequence (DNA): TGTGCCAGCAGCGTAGCGACAGCGCCCACAGATACGCAGTATTTT. This encodes CASSVATAPTDTQYF.